Given below is one T cell receptor beta chain in context. Antigen unknown. The data originate from a study of memory CD4+ T cells and cytomegalovirus serostatus. Study-level results: CMV serostatus prediction reached median AUC roughly 0.95, or 0.91 with US-trained model.

This CDR3 spans 14 amino acids. Germline assignment: CDR1 SNHLY and CDR2 FYNNEI. Trimming left V 2 bases short and J 4 bases short, with 6 bases between. Single viable CD3+CD4+CD8-CD45RO+ cells were sorted as the memory CD4+ T cells. Sequencing was performed with immunoSEQ multiplex PCR; in TCRdb, only in-frame clones are kept and a portion is missing. The repertoire has tens of thousands of clones, 82% of them found once; the top ten carry 0.5%. The source is an adult in good health and CMV-seronegative. Some clones in this sample may be carry-over from other donors' samples. The source material was memory CD4+ T cells from blood. The chain links TRBV2 to TRBJ2-6; D is unresolved. CDR3 sequence (DNA): TGTGCCAGCAGTGAACTTGTAGGGGCCAACGTCCTGACTTTC. It specifies CASSELVGANVLTF.